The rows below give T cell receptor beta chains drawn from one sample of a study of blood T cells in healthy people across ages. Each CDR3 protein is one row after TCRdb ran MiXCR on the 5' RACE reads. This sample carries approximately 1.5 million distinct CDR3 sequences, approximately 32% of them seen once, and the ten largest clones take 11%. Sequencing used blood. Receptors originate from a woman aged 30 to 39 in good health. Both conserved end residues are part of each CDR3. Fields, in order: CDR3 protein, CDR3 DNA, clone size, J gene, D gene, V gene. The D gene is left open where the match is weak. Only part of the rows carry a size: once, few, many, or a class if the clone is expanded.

CDR3 protein: CASSSKAGKGRDEQFF
CDR3 DNA: TGTGCCAGCAGCTCTAAGGCAGGGAAAGGAAGGGATGAGCAGTTCTTC
clone size: once
J gene: TRBJ2-1
D gene: .
V gene: TRBV7-2

CDR3 protein: CASSSRGRERSDTQYF
CDR3 DNA: TGTGCCAGCAGCTCCCGGGGCAGGGAACGATCAGATACGCAGTATTTT
clone size: .
J gene: TRBJ2-3
D gene: .
V gene: TRBV7-3

CDR3 protein: CSARGPNNQPQHF
CDR3 DNA: TGCAGTGCTAGGGGTCCGAACAATCAGCCCCAGCATTTT
clone size: few
J gene: TRBJ1-5
D gene: .
V gene: TRBV20-1

CDR3 protein: CVNGPTGELFF
CDR3 DNA: TGTGTCAACGGCCCCACCGGGGAGCTGTTTTTT
clone size: .
J gene: TRBJ2-2
D gene: .
V gene: TRBV6-2/TRBV6-3

CDR3 protein: CASSNVNTEAFF
CDR3 DNA: TGTGCCAGCAGCAACGTGAACACTGAAGCTTTCTTT
clone size: .
J gene: TRBJ1-1
D gene: .
V gene: TRBV28

CDR3 protein: CASSDGATPYRRYF
CDR3 DNA: TGCGCCAGCAGTGATGGAGCAACCCCGTATCGCCGGTATTTT
clone size: few
J gene: TRBJ2-3
D gene: .
V gene: TRBV10-1

CDR3 protein: CASSPRGAGQETQYF
CDR3 DNA: TGTGCCAGCAGCCCCCGCGGGGCAGGACAAGAGACCCAGTACTTC
clone size: .
J gene: TRBJ2-5
D gene: .
V gene: TRBV9

CDR3 protein: CASSPAGGSETQYF
CDR3 DNA: TGTGCCAGCAGCCCCGCGGGGGGCAGCGAGACCCAGTACTTC
clone size: many
J gene: TRBJ2-5
D gene: TRBD2
V gene: TRBV9

CDR3 protein: CSVSRTGPGTEAFF
CDR3 DNA: TGCAGTGTTAGTAGGACAGGGCCGGGCACTGAAGCTTTCTTT
clone size: once
J gene: TRBJ1-1
D gene: TRBD1
V gene: TRBV20-1

CDR3 protein: CASSLSQTAGANVLTF
CDR3 DNA: TGTGCCAGCAGCTTATCGCAGACAGCGGGGGCCAACGTCCTGACTTTC
clone size: once
J gene: TRBJ2-6
D gene: .
V gene: TRBV7-8

CDR3 protein: CAGSITRDKTNYGYTF
CDR3 DNA: TGTGCCGGCTCAATAACGCGGGACAAAACTAACTATGGCTACACCTTC
clone size: .
J gene: TRBJ1-2
D gene: .
V gene: TRBV18

CDR3 protein: CASSGQGQGTIHEQFF
CDR3 DNA: TGCGCCAGCAGTGGACAAGGACAGGGGACTATCCATGAGCAGTTCTTC
clone size: few
J gene: TRBJ2-1
D gene: TRBD1
V gene: TRBV10-1

CDR3 protein: CASSLKGGSGANVLTF
CDR3 DNA: TGTGCCAGCAGCTTAAAAGGAGGGTCTGGGGCCAACGTCCTGACTTTC
clone size: .
J gene: TRBJ2-6
D gene: .
V gene: TRBV7-3

CDR3 protein: CASKSSYEQYF
CDR3 DNA: TGTGCCAGCAAAAGCTCCTACGAGCAGTACTTC
clone size: .
J gene: TRBJ2-7
D gene: .
V gene: TRBV6-1

CDR3 protein: CASSPRGPQETQYF
CDR3 DNA: TGTGCCAGCAGCCCCAGGGGACCACAAGAGACCCAGTACTTC
clone size: .
J gene: TRBJ2-5
D gene: .
V gene: TRBV11-2

CDR3 protein: CSARATGTRQETQYF
CDR3 DNA: TGCAGTGCTAGAGCCACCGGGACCCGGCAAGAGACCCAGTACTTC
clone size: .
J gene: TRBJ2-5
D gene: .
V gene: TRBV20-1

CDR3 protein: CAISDRGNGQETQYF
CDR3 DNA: TGTGCCATCAGTGATCGGGGGAATGGACAAGAGACCCAGTACTTC
clone size: .
J gene: TRBJ2-5
D gene: .
V gene: TRBV10-3

CDR3 protein: CAIWAGVGSNEQFF
CDR3 DNA: TGTGCCATCTGGGCGGGAGTGGGTTCAAATGAGCAGTTCTTC
clone size: few
J gene: TRBJ2-1
D gene: TRBD2
V gene: TRBV10-3

CDR3 protein: CASSPPPDQETQYF
CDR3 DNA: TGTGCCAGCAGCCCGCCTCCCGACCAAGAGACCCAGTACTTC
clone size: .
J gene: TRBJ2-5
D gene: .
V gene: TRBV21-1

CDR3 protein: CASSLTAAGERFF
CDR3 DNA: TGTGCCAGCAGCCTAACAGCCGCCGGGGAGCGGTTTTTT
clone size: .
J gene: TRBJ2-2
D gene: .
V gene: TRBV9

CDR3 protein: CSAKRESADTQYF
CDR3 DNA: TGCAGTGCTAAGCGGGAGAGCGCAGATACGCAGTATTTT
clone size: .
J gene: TRBJ2-3
D gene: TRBD2
V gene: TRBV20-1

CDR3 protein: CASSYQTGPSYEQYF
CDR3 DNA: TGTGCCAGCAGTTATCAGACTGGACCCTCCTACGAGCAGTACTTC
clone size: .
J gene: TRBJ2-7
D gene: .
V gene: TRBV28

CDR3 protein: CASSSQGPSQPQHF
CDR3 DNA: TGTGCCAGCAGTTCACAGGGTCCCAGTCAGCCCCAGCATTTT
clone size: few
J gene: TRBJ1-5
D gene: .
V gene: TRBV12-3/TRBV12-4

CDR3 protein: CASSRRTGPTYGYTF
CDR3 DNA: TGCGCCAGCAGCCGACGGACAGGGCCAACCTATGGCTACACCTTC
clone size: .
J gene: TRBJ1-2
D gene: TRBD1
V gene: TRBV4-1

CDR3 protein: CATSSGHSYNEQFF
CDR3 DNA: TGTGCCACCAGTTCGGGTCATTCCTACAATGAGCAGTTCTTC
clone size: .
J gene: TRBJ2-1
D gene: .
V gene: TRBV24-1

CDR3 protein: CAIGMTSGSTDTQYF
CDR3 DNA: TGTGCCATCGGAATGACTAGCGGGAGCACAGATACGCAGTATTTT
clone size: .
J gene: TRBJ2-3
D gene: TRBD2
V gene: TRBV10-3

CDR3 protein: CASSDPSGANTGELFF
CDR3 DNA: TGTGCCAGCAGCGACCCCAGCGGGGCGAACACCGGGGAGCTGTTTTTT
clone size: .
J gene: TRBJ2-2
D gene: TRBD2
V gene: TRBV7-2

CDR3 protein: CAGSSGQNYQETQYF
CDR3 DNA: TGCGCCGGCAGCTCGGGACAGAACTACCAAGAGACCCAGTACTTC
clone size: .
J gene: TRBJ2-5
D gene: TRBD1
V gene: TRBV5-1

CDR3 protein: CASSRTGDSYSNQPQHF
CDR3 DNA: TGTGCCAGCAGTCGGACAGGGGATTCTTATAGCAATCAGCCCCAGCATTTT
clone size: .
J gene: TRBJ1-5
D gene: TRBD1
V gene: TRBV27

CDR3 protein: CASSRRGQGSNEKLFF
CDR3 DNA: TGCGCCAGCAGCCGCCGGGGTCAGGGGTCAAATGAAAAACTGTTTTTT
clone size: .
J gene: TRBJ1-4
D gene: .
V gene: TRBV4-1

CDR3 protein: CASSQVWAGDNEQFF
CDR3 DNA: TGCGCCAGCAGCCAAGTATGGGCGGGGGACAATGAGCAGTTCTTC
clone size: many
J gene: TRBJ2-1
D gene: TRBD2
V gene: TRBV4-1

CDR3 protein: CASRGRGAHRGETQYF
CDR3 DNA: TGTGCCAGTCGGGGCCGGGGGGCGCACAGAGGAGAGACCCAGTACTTC
clone size: .
J gene: TRBJ2-5
D gene: .
V gene: TRBV19

CDR3 protein: CATSNVAGGREKLFF
CDR3 DNA: TGTGCCACCAGCAATGTTGCAGGGGGAAGGGAAAAACTGTTTTTT
clone size: .
J gene: TRBJ1-4
D gene: TRBD1
V gene: TRBV15

CDR3 protein: CASSLRSGARRNNEQFF
CDR3 DNA: TGTGCCAGCAGCTTAAGAAGCGGGGCTAGACGGAACAATGAGCAGTTCTTC
clone size: .
J gene: TRBJ2-1
D gene: TRBD2
V gene: TRBV7-3

CDR3 protein: CSAAVLGQGPAYGYTF
CDR3 DNA: TGCAGCGCCGCCGTATTGGGACAGGGCCCCGCATATGGCTACACCTTC
clone size: few
J gene: TRBJ1-2
D gene: TRBD1
V gene: TRBV29-1

CDR3 protein: CASSPHGTASYNEQFF
CDR3 DNA: TGTGCCAGCAGCCCCCACGGGACTGCTTCCTACAATGAGCAGTTCTTC
clone size: few
J gene: TRBJ2-1
D gene: .
V gene: TRBV12-3/TRBV12-4

CDR3 protein: CASSWARDYGYTF
CDR3 DNA: TGTGCCAGCAGTTGGGCCAGGGATTATGGCTACACCTTC
clone size: .
J gene: TRBJ1-2
D gene: .
V gene: TRBV5-4

CDR3 protein: CASRATGAYEQYF
CDR3 DNA: TGTGCCAGCAGGGCTACGGGGGCCTACGAGCAGTACTTC
clone size: .
J gene: TRBJ2-7
D gene: .
V gene: TRBV2

CDR3 protein: CSATRSSYDEQFF
CDR3 DNA: TGCAGTGCTACTAGGAGCTCCTACGATGAGCAGTTCTTC
clone size: .
J gene: TRBJ2-1
D gene: .
V gene: TRBV20-1

CDR3 protein: CSAPSSGRGFYEQYF
CDR3 DNA: TGCAGTGCGCCCAGTTCTGGGAGGGGATTCTACGAGCAGTACTTC
clone size: .
J gene: TRBJ2-7
D gene: TRBD2
V gene: TRBV20-1

CDR3 protein: CAWNGNYGYTF
CDR3 DNA: TGTGCCTGGAACGGGAACTATGGCTACACCTTC
clone size: few
J gene: TRBJ1-2
D gene: .
V gene: TRBV30

CDR3 protein: CASKGLPGEGEQYF
CDR3 DNA: TGTGCCAGCAAGGGGCTTCCCGGCGAGGGCGAGCAGTACTTC
clone size: .
J gene: TRBJ2-7
D gene: .
V gene: TRBV2

CDR3 protein: CAISEGSSNEQFF
CDR3 DNA: TGTGCCATCAGTGAGGGGAGTTCGAATGAGCAGTTCTTC
clone size: few
J gene: TRBJ2-1
D gene: .
V gene: TRBV10-3

CDR3 protein: CASSFGGPYNEQFF
CDR3 DNA: TGTGCCAGCAGTTTTGGAGGCCCCTACAATGAGCAGTTCTTC
clone size: .
J gene: TRBJ2-1
D gene: .
V gene: TRBV28

CDR3 protein: CASSSRGVRGITTDTQYF
CDR3 DNA: TGTGCCAGCAGTTCACGTGGGGTCAGGGGCATTACAACGGATACGCAGTATTTT
clone size: .
J gene: TRBJ2-3
D gene: .
V gene: TRBV6-5

CDR3 protein: CSEDWGKYTEAFF
CDR3 DNA: TGCAGCGAGGACTGGGGCAAGTACACTGAAGCTTTCTTT
clone size: .
J gene: TRBJ1-1
D gene: .
V gene: TRBV29-1

CDR3 protein: CASSFRFSGVSYEQYF
CDR3 DNA: TGTGCCAGCAGCTTCCGGTTTTCTGGGGTCTCCTACGAGCAGTACTTC
clone size: .
J gene: TRBJ2-7
D gene: .
V gene: TRBV5-8

CDR3 protein: CVSSLALATGNEQFF
CDR3 DNA: TGTGTCAGCAGCTTAGCCCTAGCCACTGGGAATGAGCAGTTCTTC
clone size: .
J gene: TRBJ2-1
D gene: .
V gene: TRBV7-2

CDR3 protein: CASSQDEGSSYNEQFF
CDR3 DNA: TGTGCCAGCAGCCAAGATGAGGGCAGCTCCTACAATGAGCAGTTCTTC
clone size: once
J gene: TRBJ2-1
D gene: .
V gene: TRBV3-1

CDR3 protein: CASGTEPSTDTQYF
CDR3 DNA: TGTGCCAGTGGGACAGAACCTAGCACAGATACGCAGTATTTT
clone size: few
J gene: TRBJ2-3
D gene: TRBD1
V gene: TRBV9

CDR3 protein: CASSPAWGTSGGAQYF
CDR3 DNA: TGTGCCAGCAGCCCGGCCTGGGGGACTAGCGGGGGGGCGCAGTATTTT
clone size: .
J gene: TRBJ2-3
D gene: TRBD2
V gene: TRBV9

CDR3 protein: CAISEDGQGYNEQFF
CDR3 DNA: TGTGCCATCAGTGAGGATGGACAGGGCTACAATGAGCAGTTCTTC
clone size: .
J gene: TRBJ2-1
D gene: TRBD1
V gene: TRBV10-3

CDR3 protein: CASSLQVRAYEQYF
CDR3 DNA: TGTGCCAGCAGTTTACAGGTGAGGGCCTACGAGCAGTACTTC
clone size: few
J gene: TRBJ2-7
D gene: .
V gene: TRBV12-3/TRBV12-4

CDR3 protein: CAISEDRQGIFTDTQYF
CDR3 DNA: TGTGCCATCAGTGAGGACCGACAGGGGATTTTCACAGATACGCAGTATTTT
clone size: .
J gene: TRBJ2-3
D gene: TRBD1
V gene: TRBV10-3

CDR3 protein: CASWGGGGEQYF
CDR3 DNA: TGCGCCAGCTGGGGAGGGGGCGGCGAGCAGTACTTC
clone size: .
J gene: TRBJ2-7
D gene: .
V gene: TRBV4-1

CDR3 protein: CASSYYSSGNFGRGNEQFF
CDR3 DNA: TGTGCCAGCAGTTACTATTCTAGCGGGAATTTCGGCCGCGGCAATGAGCAGTTCTTC
clone size: few
J gene: TRBJ2-1
D gene: TRBD2
V gene: TRBV6-2/TRBV6-3

CDR3 protein: CSARNYTSTDTQYF
CDR3 DNA: TGCAGTGCTAGAAACTACACTAGCACAGATACGCAGTATTTT
clone size: .
J gene: TRBJ2-3
D gene: .
V gene: TRBV20-1

CDR3 protein: CASSLDPTGSQETQYF
CDR3 DNA: TGTGCCAGCAGTCTAGACCCGACAGGGAGCCAGGAGACCCAGTACTTC
clone size: few
J gene: TRBJ2-5
D gene: TRBD1
V gene: TRBV6-5